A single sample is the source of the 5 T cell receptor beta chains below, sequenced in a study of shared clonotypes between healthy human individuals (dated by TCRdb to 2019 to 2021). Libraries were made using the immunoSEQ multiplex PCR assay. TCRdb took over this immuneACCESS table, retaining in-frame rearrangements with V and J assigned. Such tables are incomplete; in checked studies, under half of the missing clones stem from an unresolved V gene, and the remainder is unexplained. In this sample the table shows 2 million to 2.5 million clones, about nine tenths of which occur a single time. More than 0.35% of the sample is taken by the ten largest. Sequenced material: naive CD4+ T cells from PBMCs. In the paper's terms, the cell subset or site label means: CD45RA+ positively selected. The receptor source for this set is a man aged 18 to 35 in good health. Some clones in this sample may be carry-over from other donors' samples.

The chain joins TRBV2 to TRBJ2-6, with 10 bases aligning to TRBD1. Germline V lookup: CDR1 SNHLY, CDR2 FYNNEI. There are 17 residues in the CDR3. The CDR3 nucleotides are TGTGCGAAGCAAAAAAGGGGGACAGGGGCCGGGGCCAACGTCCTGACTTTC. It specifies CAKQKRGTGAGANVLTF.

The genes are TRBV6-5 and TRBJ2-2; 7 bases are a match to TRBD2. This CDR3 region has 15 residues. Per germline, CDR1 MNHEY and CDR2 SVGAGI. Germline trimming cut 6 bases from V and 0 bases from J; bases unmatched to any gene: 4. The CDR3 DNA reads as TGTGCCAGCAGGTGGGCGGGGGCGAACACCGGGGAGCTGTTTTTT. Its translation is CASRWAGANTGELFF.

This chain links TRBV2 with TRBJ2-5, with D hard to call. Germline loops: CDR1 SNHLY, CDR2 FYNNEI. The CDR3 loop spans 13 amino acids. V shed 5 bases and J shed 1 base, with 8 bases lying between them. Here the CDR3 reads CASSRRAQETQYF. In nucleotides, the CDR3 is TGTGCCAGCAGTCGCCGGGCCCAAGAGACCCAGTACTTC.

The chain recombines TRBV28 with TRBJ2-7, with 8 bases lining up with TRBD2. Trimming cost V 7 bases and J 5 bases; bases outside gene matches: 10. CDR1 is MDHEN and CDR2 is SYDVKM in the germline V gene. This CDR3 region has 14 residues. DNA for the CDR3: TGTGCCAGCACTCGGAGCGGGAGCTTGGACGAGCAGTACTTC. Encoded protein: CASTRSGSLDEQYF.

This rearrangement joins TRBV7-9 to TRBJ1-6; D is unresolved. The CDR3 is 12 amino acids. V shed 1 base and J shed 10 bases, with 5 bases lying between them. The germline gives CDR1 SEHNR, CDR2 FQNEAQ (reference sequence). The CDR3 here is CASSLEESPLHF. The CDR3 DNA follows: TGTGCCAGCAGCTTAGAGGAATCACCCCTCCACTTT.